Sequencing of this T cell receptor beta chain was carried out in a study of T-cell memory formation after mild COVID-19. Study conclusions and caveats: For contracting clones, CD4+ ones sat mainly in CM and EM, CD8+ in EMRA. The study found balanced CD4/CD8 in clones contracting day 15 to 85 and a CD4+ lean in later expanders.

The V gene end was trimmed by 6 bases and the J gene end by 7 bases; junction bases not matched to a gene: 12. This CDR3 is built from 16 residues. In germline, CDR1 is MDHEN, CDR2 SYDVKM. This clonotype was seen more than once but under ten times. Its matching antigen is unknown. It was 5'RACE with constant-segment primers that produced the TCR alpha and TCR beta cDNA libraries, which carried sample barcodes and UMIs. Via MiXCR, TCRdb re-called the 5' RACE reads, giving one row per CDR3 protein. The data hold 400,000 to 500,000 distinct CDR3 sequences, with roughly 18% observed a single time. The sample was PBMCs or a T cell subset sorted from them (not recorded which). This sequence joins TRBV28 and TRBJ2-1, with 10 positions matching TRBD2. The sequence was obtained from a young man who had mild COVID-19 (a few samples of this study predate the infection). Cell type and time point are not known. CDR3 coding DNA: TGTGCCAGCAGCTTCTCCACTAGCGGGGCGACGAATGAGCAGTTCTTC. Translating gives CASSFSTSGATNEQFF.